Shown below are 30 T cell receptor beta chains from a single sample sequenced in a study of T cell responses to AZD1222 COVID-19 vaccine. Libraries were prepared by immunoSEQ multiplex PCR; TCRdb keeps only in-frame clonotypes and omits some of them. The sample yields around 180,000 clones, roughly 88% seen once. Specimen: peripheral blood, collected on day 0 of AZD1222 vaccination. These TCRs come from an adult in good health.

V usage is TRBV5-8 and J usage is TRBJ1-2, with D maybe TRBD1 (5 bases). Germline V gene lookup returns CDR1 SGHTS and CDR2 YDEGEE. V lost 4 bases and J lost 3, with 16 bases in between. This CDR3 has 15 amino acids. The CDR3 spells CASSLADTWDYGYTF. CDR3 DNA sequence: TGTGCCAGCAGCCTAGCGGACACATGGGACTATGGCTACACCTTC.

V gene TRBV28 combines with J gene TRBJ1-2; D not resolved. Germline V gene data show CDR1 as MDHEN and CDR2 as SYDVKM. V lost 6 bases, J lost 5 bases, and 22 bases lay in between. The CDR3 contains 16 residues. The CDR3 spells CASRPITTQRNYGYTF. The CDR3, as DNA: TGTGCCAGCAGACCGATTACGACACAACGAAATTATGGCTACACCTTC.

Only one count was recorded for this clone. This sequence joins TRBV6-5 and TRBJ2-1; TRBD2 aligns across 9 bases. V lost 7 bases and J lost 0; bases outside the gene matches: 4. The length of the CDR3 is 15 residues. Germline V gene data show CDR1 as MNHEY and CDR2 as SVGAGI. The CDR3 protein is CASILAGASYNEQFF. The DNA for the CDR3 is TGTGCCAGCATCTTAGCGGGGGCCTCCTACAATGAGCAGTTCTTC.

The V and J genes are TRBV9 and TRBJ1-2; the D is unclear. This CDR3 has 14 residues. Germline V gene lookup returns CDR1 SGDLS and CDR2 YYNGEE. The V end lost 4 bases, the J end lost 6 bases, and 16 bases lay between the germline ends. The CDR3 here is CASSPGPYSDGYTF. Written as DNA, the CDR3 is TGTGCCAGCAGCCCAGGTCCCTACTCCGATGGCTACACCTTC.

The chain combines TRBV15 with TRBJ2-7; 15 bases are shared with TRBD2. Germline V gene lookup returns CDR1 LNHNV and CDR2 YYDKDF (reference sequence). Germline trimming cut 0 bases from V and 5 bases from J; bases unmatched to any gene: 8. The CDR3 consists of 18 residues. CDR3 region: CATSRDPGLAGGRDEQYF. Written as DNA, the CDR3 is TGTGCCACCAGCAGAGATCCGGGACTAGCGGGAGGCCGGGACGAGCAGTACTTC.

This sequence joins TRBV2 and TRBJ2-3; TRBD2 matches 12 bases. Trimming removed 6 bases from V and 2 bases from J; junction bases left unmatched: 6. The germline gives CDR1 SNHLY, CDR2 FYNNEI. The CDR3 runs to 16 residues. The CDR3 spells CASRDGLAGSTDTQYF. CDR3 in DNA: TGTGCCAGCAGAGACGGACTAGCGGGGTCCACAGATACGCAGTATTTT.

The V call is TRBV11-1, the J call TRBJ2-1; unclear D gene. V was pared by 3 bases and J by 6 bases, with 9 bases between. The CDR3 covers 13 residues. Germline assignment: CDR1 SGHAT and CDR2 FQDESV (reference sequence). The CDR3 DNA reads TGTGCCAGCAGCTTTTCAGGCGGCAATGAGCAGTTCTTC. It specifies CASSFSGGNEQFF.

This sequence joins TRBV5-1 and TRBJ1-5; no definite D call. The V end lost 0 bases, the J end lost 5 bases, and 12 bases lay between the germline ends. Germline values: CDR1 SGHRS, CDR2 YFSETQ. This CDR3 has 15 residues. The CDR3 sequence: CASSLDGRRDQPQHF. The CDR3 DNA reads TGCGCCAGCAGCTTGGATGGACGGAGAGATCAGCCCCAGCATTTT.

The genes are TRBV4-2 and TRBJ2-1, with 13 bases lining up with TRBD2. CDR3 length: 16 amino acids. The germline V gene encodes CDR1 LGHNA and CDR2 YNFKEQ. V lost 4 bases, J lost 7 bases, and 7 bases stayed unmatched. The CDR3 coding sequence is TGTGCCAGCAGCCGAGAACTAGCGGGGGGGCCAAATGAGCAGTTCTTC. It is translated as CASSRELAGGPNEQFF.

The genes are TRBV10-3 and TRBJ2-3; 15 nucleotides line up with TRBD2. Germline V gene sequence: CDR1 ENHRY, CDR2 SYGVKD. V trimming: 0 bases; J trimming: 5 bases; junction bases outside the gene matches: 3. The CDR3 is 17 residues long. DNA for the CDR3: TGTGCCATCAGTGAGTCTACGGGACTAGCGGGGGGAGATACGCAGTATTTT. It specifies CAISESTGLAGGDTQYF.

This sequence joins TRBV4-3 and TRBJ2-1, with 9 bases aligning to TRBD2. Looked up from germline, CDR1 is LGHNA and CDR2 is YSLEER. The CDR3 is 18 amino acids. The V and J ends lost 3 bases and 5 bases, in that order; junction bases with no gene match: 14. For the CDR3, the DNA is TGCGCCAGCAGCCAGAGGCCTACGGCGGGGGGGCCAAACAATGAGCAGTTCTTC. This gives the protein CASSQRPTAGGPNNEQFF.

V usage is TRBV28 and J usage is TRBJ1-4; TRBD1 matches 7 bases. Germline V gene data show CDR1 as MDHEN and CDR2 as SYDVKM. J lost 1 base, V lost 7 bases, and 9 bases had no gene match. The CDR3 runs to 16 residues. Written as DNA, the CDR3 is TGTGCCAGCACCTCCCCCCACAGGGGAACTAATGAAAAACTGTTTTTT. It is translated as CASTSPHRGTNEKLFF.

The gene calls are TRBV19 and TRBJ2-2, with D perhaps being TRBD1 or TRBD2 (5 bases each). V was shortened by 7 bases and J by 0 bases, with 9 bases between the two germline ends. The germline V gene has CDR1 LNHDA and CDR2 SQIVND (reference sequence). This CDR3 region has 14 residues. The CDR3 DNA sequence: TGTGCCAGTACGGGACCGCCGAACACCGGGGAGCTGTTTTTT. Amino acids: CASTGPPNTGELFF. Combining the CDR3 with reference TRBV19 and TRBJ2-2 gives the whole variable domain DGGITQSPKYLFRKEGQNVTLSCEQNLNHDAMYWYRQDPGQGLRLIYYSQIVNDFQKGDIAEGYSVSREKKESFPLTVTSAQKNPTAFYLCASTGPPNTGELFFGEGSRLTVL.

The chain's CDR3 is CASSYGAGGVYGYTF. CDR3 coding DNA: TGTGCCAGCAGTTACGGGGCAGGGGGCGTCTATGGCTACACCTTC. V is TRBV6-5 and J is TRBJ1-2; 8 nucleotides agree with TRBD1. CDR3 length: 15 amino acids. Per the germline V gene, CDR1 is MNHEY and CDR2 is SVGAGI. V trimming: 2 bases; J trimming: 4 bases; junction bases outside the gene matches: 6.

The CDR3 region has the DNA TGTGCCAGCAGGGGCGGGGGCCGGGAGCTGTTTTTT. Amino acid sequence: CASRGGGRELFF. The J gene is TRBJ2-2, the V gene TRBV2; D might be TRBD2 (7 bases). From germline, CDR1 is SNHLY and CDR2 FYNNEI. The V gene lost 6 bases and the J gene lost 9 bases, with 11 bases spanning the gap. The CDR3 spans 12 residues.

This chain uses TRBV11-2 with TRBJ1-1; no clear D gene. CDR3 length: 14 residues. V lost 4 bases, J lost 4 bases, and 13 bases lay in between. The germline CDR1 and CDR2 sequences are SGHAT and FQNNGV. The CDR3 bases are TGTGCCAGCAGCTACCCCCCAGGAGGCACTGAAGCTTTCTTT. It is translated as CASSYPPGGTEAFF.

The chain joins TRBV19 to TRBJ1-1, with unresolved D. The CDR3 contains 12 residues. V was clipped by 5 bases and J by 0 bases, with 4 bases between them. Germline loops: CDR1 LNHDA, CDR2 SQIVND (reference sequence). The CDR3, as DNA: TGTGCCAGTAGTCCTATGAACACTGAAGCTTTCTTT. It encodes CASSPMNTEAFF.

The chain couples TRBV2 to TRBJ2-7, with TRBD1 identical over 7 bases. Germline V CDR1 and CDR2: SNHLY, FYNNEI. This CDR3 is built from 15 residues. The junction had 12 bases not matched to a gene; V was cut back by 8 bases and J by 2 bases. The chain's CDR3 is CASGARDRLTYEQYF. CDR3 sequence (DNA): TGTGCCAGCGGAGCCCGGGACAGATTAACCTACGAGCAGTACTTC.

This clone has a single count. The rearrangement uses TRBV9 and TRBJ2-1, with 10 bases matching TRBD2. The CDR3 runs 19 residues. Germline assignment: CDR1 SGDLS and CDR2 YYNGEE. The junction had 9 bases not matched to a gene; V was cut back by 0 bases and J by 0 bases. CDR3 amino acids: CASSVGSSGGLVSYNEQFF. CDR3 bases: TGTGCCAGCAGCGTAGGATCTAGCGGGGGCCTGGTCTCCTACAATGAGCAGTTCTTC.

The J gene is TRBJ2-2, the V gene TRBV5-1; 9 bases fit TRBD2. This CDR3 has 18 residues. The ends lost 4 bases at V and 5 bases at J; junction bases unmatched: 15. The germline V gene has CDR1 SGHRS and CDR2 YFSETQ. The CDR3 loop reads CASSRRRGIAGDTGELFF. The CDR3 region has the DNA TGCGCCAGCAGCCGGAGGAGGGGTATAGCGGGGGATACCGGGGAGCTGTTTTTT. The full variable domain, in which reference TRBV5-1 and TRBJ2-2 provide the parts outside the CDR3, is KAGVTQTPRYLIKTRGQQVTLSCSPISGHRSVSWYQQTPGQGLQFLFEYFSETQRNKGNFPGRFSGRQFSNSRSEMNVSTLELGDSALYLCASSRRRGIAGDTGELFFGEGSRLTVL.

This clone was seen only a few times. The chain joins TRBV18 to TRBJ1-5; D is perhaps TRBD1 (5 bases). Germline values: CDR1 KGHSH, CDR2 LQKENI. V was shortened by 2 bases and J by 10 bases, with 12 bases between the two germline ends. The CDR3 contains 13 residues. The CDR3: CASSPDKGSPQHF. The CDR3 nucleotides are TGTGCCAGCTCACCAGACAAGGGGAGTCCCCAGCATTTT.

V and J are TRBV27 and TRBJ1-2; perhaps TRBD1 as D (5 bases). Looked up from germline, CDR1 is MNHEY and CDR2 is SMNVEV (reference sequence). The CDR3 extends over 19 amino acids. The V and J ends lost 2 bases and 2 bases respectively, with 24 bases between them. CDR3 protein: CASSLRGRHTTYENYGYTF. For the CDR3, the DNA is TGTGCCAGCAGTTTAAGGGGCAGACACACCACCTACGAGAACTATGGCTACACCTTC.

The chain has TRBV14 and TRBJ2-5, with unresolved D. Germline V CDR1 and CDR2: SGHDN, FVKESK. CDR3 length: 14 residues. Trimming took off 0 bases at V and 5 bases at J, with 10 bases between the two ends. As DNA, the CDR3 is TGTGCCAGCAGCCAAGATCGGTCTACGGAGACCCAGTACTTC. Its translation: CASSQDRSTETQYF.

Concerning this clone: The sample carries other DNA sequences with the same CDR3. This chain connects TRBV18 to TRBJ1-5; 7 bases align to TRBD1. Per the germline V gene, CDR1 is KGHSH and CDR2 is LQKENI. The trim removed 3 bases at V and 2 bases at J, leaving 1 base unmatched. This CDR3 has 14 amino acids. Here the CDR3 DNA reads TGTGCCAGCTCACCCGGACAGGGCAATCAGCCCCAGCATTTT. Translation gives CASSPGQGNQPQHF.

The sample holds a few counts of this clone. The CDR3 DNA reads TGCGCCAGCAGCCCGATCGACTCATCGGGGAGGTCTGGAAACACCATATATTTT. This gives the protein CASSPIDSSGRSGNTIYF. The chain joins TRBV5-1 to TRBJ1-3; D gene unclear. Trimming removed 4 bases from V and 1 base from J, with 21 bases in between. The CDR3 has 18 residues. CDR1 and CDR2 from the germline V gene are SGHRS and YFSETQ.

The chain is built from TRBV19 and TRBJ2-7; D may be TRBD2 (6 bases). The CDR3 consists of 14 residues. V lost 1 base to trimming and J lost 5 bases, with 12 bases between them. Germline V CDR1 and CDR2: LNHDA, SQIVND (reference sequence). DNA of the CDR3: TGTGCCAGTAGTATAGTGTCGCGGGGTAACGAGCAGTACTTC. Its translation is CASSIVSRGNEQYF.

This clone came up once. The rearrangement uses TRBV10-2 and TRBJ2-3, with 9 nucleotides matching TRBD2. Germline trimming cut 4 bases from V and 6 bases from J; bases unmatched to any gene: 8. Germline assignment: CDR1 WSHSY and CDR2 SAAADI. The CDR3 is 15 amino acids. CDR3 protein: CASSGIGGGADTQYF. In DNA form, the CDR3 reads TGCGCCAGCAGTGGAATAGGCGGGGGGGCGGATACGCAGTATTTT.

CDR3 sequence (DNA): TGTGCCAGCAGCTCCCGTTACAATGAGCAGTTCTTC. Translation gives CASSSRYNEQFF. V gene TRBV13 combines with J gene TRBJ2-1; no firm D call. V gave up 4 bases and J gave up 4 bases, with 5 bases separating them. The V gene's germline CDR1 is PRHDT and CDR2 FYEKMQ (reference sequence). This CDR3 has 12 amino acids.

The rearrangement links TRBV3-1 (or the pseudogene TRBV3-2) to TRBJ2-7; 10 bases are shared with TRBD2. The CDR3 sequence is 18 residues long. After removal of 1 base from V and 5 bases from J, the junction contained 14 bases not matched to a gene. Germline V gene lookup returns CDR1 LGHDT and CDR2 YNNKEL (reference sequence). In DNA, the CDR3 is TGTGCCAGCAGCCAAGGGCTAGCGGGGGCCCTGCTCGCGCACGAGCAGTACTTC. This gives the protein CASSQGLAGALLAHEQYF.

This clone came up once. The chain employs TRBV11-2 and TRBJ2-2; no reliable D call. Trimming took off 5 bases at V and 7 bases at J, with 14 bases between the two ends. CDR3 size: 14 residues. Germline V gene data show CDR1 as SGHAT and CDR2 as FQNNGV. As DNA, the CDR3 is TGTGCCAGCAGCAGACACGCGATGGGCGGGGAGCTGTTTTTT. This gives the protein CASSRHAMGGELFF. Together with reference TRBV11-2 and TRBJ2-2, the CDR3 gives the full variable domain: EAGVAQSPRYKIIEKRQSVAFWCNPISGHATLYWYQQILGQGPKLLIQFQNNGVVDDSQLPKDRFSAERLKGVDSTLKIQPAKLEDSAVYLCASSRHAMGGELFFGEGSRLTVL.